The 24 T cell receptor beta chains below all came from one sample that was sequenced in a study of regulatory T cells in long-lasting Graves disease. Time point indicated: newly diagnosed GD, antithyroid drugs for less than 3 months. With RNA extracted from PBMCs as input, the TCR library was made. Arm-PCR with iRepertoire HTBI primers amplified the CDR3 regions for these TCR beta libraries. TCRdb called the multiplex PCR reads again in MiXCR, with one record for every CDR3 protein. The sample has 520,000 or so distinct CDR3 sequences, about 12% seen once. A further study also used this sample, focusing on T cells in Graves' hyperthyroidism and ophthalmopathy.

The material sequenced was peripheral blood mononuclear cells (PBMCs), taken at new diagnosis, from a patient treated with antithyroid drugs. The receptors here all came from a woman aged 25 to 39 with Graves disease.

This rearrangement joins TRBV7-9 to TRBJ1-3; D ambiguous. This CDR3 contains 13 residues. Trimming shortened V by 4 bases and J by 6 bases, and 10 bases separated the two germline ends. Germline-derived CDR1 and CDR2 are SEHNR and FQNEAQ (reference sequence). The CDR3 sequence: CASSSSIKNTIYF. The CDR3 DNA reads as TGTGCCAGCAGCTCTTCCATTAAAAACACCATATATTTT.

The table lists this clonotype with a few counts. V usage is TRBV20-1 and J usage is TRBJ2-5; D might be TRBD1 (6 bases). V was shortened by 3 bases and J by 2 bases, with 10 bases between the two germline ends. Per the germline V gene, CDR1 is DFQATT and CDR2 is SNEGSKA (reference sequence). This CDR3 spans 13 amino acids. CDR3 sequence: CSARRTVQETQYF. CDR3 in DNA: TGCAGTGCTAGGAGGACAGTGCAAGAGACCCAGTACTTC.

This clonotype was found many times. This chain uses TRBV2 with TRBJ2-5, with TRBD1 matching over 9 bases. Germline CDR1 reads SNHLY; CDR2 reads FYNNEI. The CDR3 consists of 13 residues. After removal of 7 bases from V and 4 bases from J, the junction contained 4 bases not matched to a gene. CDR3 DNA: TGTGCCAGCACCTGGGGACAGGGAGAGACCCAGTACTTC. The encoded protein is CASTWGQGETQYF.

This clonotype was seen at least ten times. The genes are TRBV19 and TRBJ1-1; no definite D call. There are 14 residues in the CDR3. Germline assignment: CDR1 LNHDA and CDR2 SQIVND (reference sequence). V was trimmed by 3 bases and J by 5 bases, leaving 13 bases between them. CDR3: CASSISVRWTEAFF. The DNA for the CDR3 is TGTGCCAGTAGTATTTCAGTAAGGTGGACTGAAGCTTTCTTT.

This clonotype was seen repeatedly, ten times or more. CDR3 bases: TGCGCCAGCAGCTTGACGGGAGTTGGCTACGAGCAGTACTTC. This gives the protein CASSLTGVGYEQYF. This rearrangement joins TRBV5-1 to TRBJ2-7, with D maybe TRBD2 (6 bases). Trimming cost V 1 base and J 3 bases, with 11 bases left between them. Germline V CDR1 and CDR2: SGHRS, YFSETQ. This CDR3 contains 14 residues.

This clonotype was recorded at least ten times. This rearrangement joins TRBV7-3 to TRBJ2-3, with D possibly TRBD1 on 6 matching bases. The germline V and J ends were trimmed by 8 bases and 4 bases, with 19 bases remaining between them. Looked up from germline, CDR1 is SGHTA and CDR2 is FQGTGA. The CDR3 has 15 amino acids. CDR3 DNA sequence: TGTGCCAGCGGACGCCGGGACAAGGGAGCAGATACGCAGTATTTT. Translating gives CASGRRDKGADTQYF. Together with reference TRBV7-3 and TRBJ2-3, the CDR3 gives the full variable domain: GAGVSQTPSNKVTEKGKYVELRCDPISGHTALYWYRQSLGQGPEFLIYFQGTGAADDSGLPNDRFFAVRPEGSVSTLKIQRTERGDSAVYLCASGRRDKGADTQYFGPGTRLTVL.

J is TRBJ1-5 and V is TRBV28, with 7 nucleotides matching TRBD1. The trim removed 6 bases at V and 4 bases at J, leaving 3 bases unmatched. The CDR3 runs 13 residues. CDR1 and CDR2 from the germline V gene are MDHEN and SYDVKM. CDR3 in DNA: TGTGCCAGCAGCCCGGGACAGAATCAGCCCCAGCATTTT. Encoded protein: CASSPGQNQPQHF.

About this clonotype itself: A much larger clone differs from this one at a single base, so this may be a read error. The chain is built from TRBV28 and TRBJ2-1; possibly TRBD1 for D (6 bases). V gave up 2 bases and J gave up 10 bases, with 21 bases separating them. The CDR3 is made up of 16 amino acids. Germline V gene lookup returns CDR1 MDHEN and CDR2 SYDVKM. CDR3 DNA sequence: TGTGCCAGCAGTTTAAATTACAGGGACCTCTCCTACGAGCAGTTCTTC. Amino acid sequence: CASSLNYRDLSYEQFF. The whole variable domain, filled in from reference TRBV28 and TRBJ2-1, reads DVKVTQSSRYLVKRTGEKVFLECVQDMDHENMFWYRQDPGLGLRLIYFSYDVKMKEKGDIPEGYSVSREKKERFSLILESASTNQTSMYLCASSLNYRDLSYEQFFGPGTRLTVL.

This clonotype was recorded at least ten times. The chain carries TRBV5-5 and TRBJ1-1; D remains unclear. V was pared by 2 bases and J by 8 bases, with 16 bases between. This CDR3 is built from 14 residues. Germline-derived CDR1 and CDR2 are SGHKS and YYEKEE (reference sequence). CDR3 residues: CASSFVGGNAEAFF. The CDR3 DNA reads TGTGCCAGCAGCTTCGTCGGTGGGAATGCGGAAGCTTTCTTT.

In its sample, this clonotype was seen a few times. This chain links TRBV4-3 with TRBJ1-2; TRBD1 is a possible D gene (6 bases). This CDR3 is built from 16 residues. Germline V CDR1 and CDR2: LGHNA, YSLEER. V shed 4 bases and J shed 4 bases, with 19 bases lying between them. In nucleotides, the CDR3 is TGCGCCAGCAGCCCTACAGAGGGGGGTACTATCTATGGCTACACCTTC. Its translation: CASSPTEGGTIYGYTF.

In its sample, this clonotype was seen many times. The chain carries TRBV9 and TRBJ2-7, with 9 positions matching TRBD2. Germline V gene lookup returns CDR1 SGDLS and CDR2 YYNGEE. After removal of 2 bases from V and 5 bases from J, the junction contained 14 bases not matched to a gene. The CDR3 length is 17 residues. The CDR3 protein is CASSVHRTGTSIHEQYF. For the CDR3, the DNA is TGTGCCAGCAGCGTTCACCGAACCGGGACTAGCATCCACGAGCAGTACTTC.

The genes are TRBV4-1 and TRBJ2-1; tentatively, D is TRBD2 (5 bases). Germline V CDR1 and CDR2: MGHRA, YSYEKL. Trimming took off 4 bases at V and 1 base at J, with 23 bases between the two ends. The CDR3 spans 19 residues. The CDR3 reads CASSPVLERKERSYNEQFF. The DNA of the CDR3 is TGCGCCAGCAGCCCGGTCTTGGAGCGGAAGGAGAGGTCCTACAATGAGCAGTTCTTC.

Turning to this clonotype: This may arise from a read error, as a much more abundant clone is one base away. The gene calls are TRBV5-6 and TRBJ2-3; D call uncertain. The germline gives CDR1 SGHDT, CDR2 YYEEEE. The CDR3 sequence is 13 residues long. The CDR3 region is CVSSLPPMDTQYF. The CDR3 DNA is TGCGTCAGCAGCTTGCCCCCGATGGATACGCAGTATTTT.

This clonotype was picked up many times. The J gene is TRBJ2-5, the V gene TRBV5-1; D is possibly TRBD2 (5 bases). With 0 bases removed from V and 1 base from J, the gap between germline ends came to 19 bases. This CDR3 has 18 amino acids. Germline assignment: CDR1 SGHRS and CDR2 YFSETQ. Here the CDR3 DNA reads TGCGCCAGCAGCTTGGGAGCGGTACCCAAGCCCGTCCAAGAGACCCAGTACTTC. This codes for CASSLGAVPKPVQETQYF.

This clonotype was observed at least ten times. V usage is TRBV2 and J usage is TRBJ2-2, with D possibly TRBD2 on 6 matching bases. The V end lost 4 bases, the J end lost 2 bases, and 11 bases lay between the germline ends. Germline V gene data show CDR1 as SNHLY and CDR2 as FYNNEI. This CDR3 comprises 15 residues. The CDR3, as DNA: TGTGCCAGCAGTGGGCCGGGAGTAAACACCGGGGAGCTGTTTTTT. Its translation: CASSGPGVNTGELFF.

This clonotype was counted at least ten times. The chain combines TRBV28 with TRBJ2-5, with D perhaps assigned TRBD1 or TRBD2 (5 bases each). The V and J ends lost 7 bases and 2 bases respectively, with 14 bases between them. Germline values: CDR1 MDHEN, CDR2 SYDVKM. This CDR3 is built from 14 residues. CDR3 DNA: TGTGCCAGCACGAGGGGAGTTTGGCAAGAGACCCAGTACTTC. Residues: CASTRGVWQETQYF. Complete variable domain (other parts from reference TRBV28 and TRBJ2-5): DVKVTQSSRYLVKRTGEKVFLECVQDMDHENMFWYRQDPGLGLRLIYFSYDVKMKEKGDIPEGYSVSREKKERFSLILESASTNQTSMYLCASTRGVWQETQYFGPGTRLLVL.

This clonotype has a count of ten or more. The chain uses TRBV24-1 and TRBJ2-7; D call uncertain. This CDR3 is 15 amino acids long. The germline V gene has CDR1 KGHDR and CDR2 SFDVKD. Trimming removed 4 bases at V and 2 bases at J, with 14 bases between. CDR3: CATSDTTVYPYEQYF. The CDR3 nucleotides read TGTGCCACCAGTGACACAACCGTTTACCCCTACGAGCAGTACTTC.

This clonotype was counted between two and nine times. This chain links TRBV20-1 with TRBJ1-3; D gene uncertain. The V end lost 0 bases, the J end lost 0 bases, and 9 bases lay between the germline ends. Germline assignment: CDR1 DFQATT and CDR2 SNEGSKA (reference sequence). CDR3 length equals 15 residues. The CDR3 DNA reads TGCAGTGCTAGAGACAGATTTTACTCTGGAAACACCATATATTTT. Translated: CSARDRFYSGNTIYF.

The table lists this clonotype with many counts. The V gene is TRBV3-1, the J gene TRBJ1-4; D might be TRBD1 (6 bases). Trimming cost V 1 base and J 3 bases, with 12 bases left between them. This CDR3 has 16 residues. Germline CDR1 reads LGHDT; CDR2 reads YNNKEL (reference sequence). CDR3 bases: TGTGCCAGCAGCCAAGCCTTTGGGGGCTCTAATGAAAAACTGTTTTTT. Protein: CASSQAFGGSNEKLFF.

The chain links TRBV30 to TRBJ1-1; D not certain. In germline, CDR1 is GTSNPN, CDR2 SVGIG (reference sequence). V was trimmed by 4 bases and J by 1 base, leaving 16 bases between them. The CDR3 totals 15 residues. The DNA for the CDR3 is TGTGCCTGGACCCCCCCTCAACAGAGGAACACTGAAGCTTTCTTT. Residues: CAWTPPQQRNTEAFF.

V usage is TRBV6-2 or TRBV6-3 and J usage is TRBJ2-7, with D perhaps TRBD1 or TRBD2 (5 bases each). Trimming shortened V by 9 bases and J by 11 bases, and 17 bases separated the two germline ends. The CDR3 totals 11 residues. Per the germline V gene, CDR1 is MNHEY and CDR2 is SVGEGT. CDR3 nucleotide sequence: TGTGCCAGTTTTACGGGGCAGGAAGAGTACTTC. This sequence encodes CASFTGQEEYF.

The chain recombines TRBV28 with TRBJ1-5, with D perhaps matching TRBD1 (5 bases). The CDR3 is 13 amino acids. CDR1 is MDHEN and CDR2 is SYDVKM in the germline V gene. Trimming pared 3 bases from V and 10 bases from J, leaving 13 bases between. The DNA for the CDR3 is TGTGCCAGCAGTTTCTCCTCAGGGCTACCCCAGCATTTT. Amino acids: CASSFSSGLPQHF.

This clonotype was counted at least ten times. The gene calls are TRBV11-2 and TRBJ2-7; D may be TRBD2 (5 bases). Germline CDR1 is SGHAT and CDR2 is FQNNGV. V gave up 4 bases and J gave up 1 base, with 14 bases separating them. CDR3 length equals 15 residues. This CDR3 is CASSSLRVRSYEQYF. CDR3 coding DNA: TGTGCCAGCAGCTCTTTGCGGGTCCGGTCCTACGAGCAGTACTTC.

This clonotype was observed at least ten times. The rearrangement uses TRBV11-3 and TRBJ2-7; D perhaps matches TRBD2 (6 bases). V lost 4 bases and J lost 4, with 8 bases in between. This CDR3 contains 12 residues. Germline CDR1 SGHNT, CDR2 YENEEA. CDR3: CASSYAGYEQYF. Here the CDR3 DNA reads TGTGCCAGCAGCTACGCGGGGTACGAGCAGTACTTC.